A single sample is the source of the 29 T cell receptor beta chains below, sequenced in a study of regulatory T cells in long-lasting Graves disease. Documented time point: persistent/refractory GD, antithyroid drugs over 5 years with positive TRAb. Extracted RNA from PBMCs served as the source of the TCR library. CDR3 regions were amplified by Arm-PCR using iRepertoire HTBI primers to build TCR beta libraries. TCRdb reanalysed the multiplex PCR reads using MiXCR and keeps one entry per CDR3 protein. The repertoire has roughly 430,000 distinct CDR3 sequences, around 20% of them found once; the top ten carry over 11%. Material: peripheral blood mononuclear cells (PBMCs), obtained when the disease was refractory, from a patient treated with antithyroid drugs. All receptors derive from a female donor with Graves disease.

This clonotype was detected many times. The gene calls are TRBV28 and TRBJ1-2; D not resolved. Trimming pared 6 bases from V and 6 bases from J, leaving 8 bases between. The CDR3 is made up of 11 amino acids. Germline V CDR1 and CDR2: MDHEN, SYDVKM. The CDR3 protein is CASSQEDGYTF. The CDR3 coding sequence is TGTGCCAGCAGCCAGGAAGATGGCTACACCTTC.

Concerning this clonotype itself: A clone one base away is much larger, so this may be a read error. This sequence joins TRBV27 and TRBJ2-7; TRBD2 matches 7 bases. Looked up from germline, CDR1 is MNHEY and CDR2 is SMNVEV (reference sequence). The V gene end was trimmed by 5 bases and the J gene end by 6 bases; junction bases not matched to a gene: 13. The CDR3 loop spans 15 amino acids. The CDR3 is CASSTAGTTLGEQYF. The CDR3 coding sequence is TGTGCCAGCAGTACTGCCGGGACTACACTTGGCGAGCAGTACTTC.

Ten or more counts support this clonotype. This sequence joins TRBV28 and TRBJ1-5; TRBD1 might be the D (6 bases). The germline V gene has CDR1 MDHEN and CDR2 SYDVKM. V lost 11 bases and J lost 3, with 14 bases in between. This CDR3 is built from 13 residues. CDR3 residues: CAGQTEINQPQHF. CDR3 bases: TGTGCCGGACAGACAGAGATCAATCAGCCCCAGCATTTT.

Ten or more counts support this clonotype. The chain employs TRBV5-1 and TRBJ2-7; TRBD1 agrees at 7 bases. CDR1 and CDR2 from the germline V gene are SGHRS and YFSETQ. V lost 4 bases and J lost 0; bases outside the gene matches: 4. CDR3 length: 14 amino acids. The CDR3 DNA sequence: TGCGCCAGCAGCACGGACAGGTACTCCTACGAGCAGTACTTC. Translation gives CASSTDRYSYEQYF.

In its sample, this clonotype was seen many times. This chain links TRBV28 with TRBJ1-1, with unresolved D. V was shortened by 8 bases and J by 2 bases, with 18 bases between the two germline ends. The germline V gene encodes CDR1 MDHEN and CDR2 SYDVKM. The CDR3 is 15 residues long. CDR3 sequence (DNA): TGTGCCAGCCCAAAGCGGGCTGGAGTTAACACTGAAGCTTTCTTT. Residues: CASPKRAGVNTEAFF.

This clonotype was counted ten times or more. The chain links TRBV7-2 to TRBJ2-7; 8 bases align to TRBD2. CDR1 SGHTA and CDR2 FQGNSA come from the germline V gene. The V segment lost 6 bases and the J segment 6 bases; nucleotides outside the gene matches: 10. The CDR3 runs 14 residues. The CDR3 region is CASRPPAGGGEQYF. The CDR3 bases are TGTGCCAGCAGACCACCCGCGGGAGGCGGCGAGCAGTACTTC.

This clonotype was seen repeatedly, ten times or more. The chain couples TRBV28 to TRBJ2-7, with TRBD2 matching over 10 bases. The CDR3 contains 18 residues. Trimming at V came to 6 bases and at J to 4 bases, leaving 18 bases not matched to a gene. Per germline, CDR1 MDHEN and CDR2 SYDVKM. Here the CDR3 reads CASSQAASGRSVWYEQYF. CDR3 DNA sequence: TGTGCCAGCAGCCAAGCCGCTAGCGGGAGATCTGTGTGGTACGAGCAGTACTTC.

In this sample, this clonotype turned up many times. The V call is TRBV27, the J call TRBJ2-7; no definite D call. The length of the CDR3 is 13 residues. V lost 4 bases, J lost 2 bases, and 9 bases lay in between. Germline V lookup: CDR1 MNHEY, CDR2 SMNVEV (reference sequence). The CDR3 nucleotides are TGTGCCAGCAGTTGGAACGGTCCCTACGAGCAGTACTTC. It codes for CASSWNGPYEQYF.

This clonotype was detected many times. The chain carries TRBV27 and TRBJ2-2, with 7 bases matching TRBD2. CDR1 is MNHEY, CDR2 SMNVEV, per germline (reference sequence). V trimming: 5 bases; J trimming: 0 bases; junction bases outside the gene matches: 6. This CDR3 contains 16 residues. CDR3 region: CASSLSSGANTGELFF. As DNA, the CDR3 is TGTGCCAGCAGTCTCTCTAGCGGTGCGAACACCGGGGAGCTGTTTTTT.

At least ten counts were recorded for this clonotype. The chain has TRBV5-1 and TRBJ1-1; D not resolved. Germline CDR1 is SGHRS and CDR2 is YFSETQ. This CDR3 is built from 15 residues. Trimming removed 0 bases at V and 1 base at J, with 10 bases between. The CDR3 DNA reads as TGCGCCAGCAGCTTGGAACGACGACGGAACACTGAAGCTTTCTTT. Translating it yields CASSLERRRNTEAFF.

This clonotype was seen only a few times. This chain joins TRBV6-1 and TRBJ2-4, with D uncertain. V was trimmed by 4 bases and J by 0 bases, leaving 10 bases between them. CDR1 is MNHNS, CDR2 SASEGT, per germline. The CDR3 contains 15 residues. CDR3 coding DNA: TGTGCCAGCAGTGGGGAAAGACTAGCCAAAAACATTCAGTACTTC. Amino acid sequence: CASSGERLAKNIQYF.

The CDR3 DNA follows: TGCAGTGCTAGGCCTCGCGGGGCCGCCTATAATTCACCCCTCCACTTT. Amino acids: CSARPRGAAYNSPLHF. V gene TRBV20-1 combines with J gene TRBJ1-6, with D maybe TRBD1 (5 bases). The CDR3 totals 16 residues. Germline values: CDR1 DFQATT, CDR2 SNEGSKA (reference sequence). Trimming left V 3 bases short and J 2 bases short, with 14 bases between.

This clonotype has at least ten counts. The chain links TRBV6-5 to TRBJ1-2, with a tentative D call TRBD1 (5 bases). V lost 4 bases and J 4 bases, leaving 19 bases between the germline ends. CDR3 length: 16 residues. CDR1 is MNHEY and CDR2 is SVGAGI in the germline V gene. The CDR3 DNA is TGTGCCAGCAGTTCCCAACAGGTCGGGGGTGTCTATGGCTACACCTTC. It yields the protein CASSSQQVGGVYGYTF.

A word on this clonotype: A much bigger clone sits one base away, suggesting this may be a read error. The gene calls are TRBV10-3 and TRBJ2-2, with D perhaps matching TRBD2 (6 bases). The length of the CDR3 is 13 residues. Germline loops: CDR1 ENHRY, CDR2 SYGVKD. CDR3 loop: CAIKATGAGELLF. Here the CDR3 DNA reads TGTGCCATCAAGGCGACGGGAGCCGGGGAGCTGCTTTTT.

This chain links TRBV5-4 with TRBJ1-6; D remains ambiguous. CDR1 is SGHNT, CDR2 YYREEE, per germline (reference sequence). The CDR3 loop spans 15 amino acids. V shed 4 bases and J shed 7 bases, with 15 bases lying between them. CDR3 loop: CASSPGGEGNSPLHF. CDR3 DNA: TGTGCCAGCAGCCCGGGCGGGGAAGGGAATTCACCCCTCCACTTT.

This clonotype came up many times. The chain couples TRBV28 to TRBJ2-7; D may be TRBD2 (7 bases). The V and J ends lost 8 bases and 7 bases respectively, with 21 bases between them. This CDR3 contains 14 residues. Per germline, CDR1 MDHEN and CDR2 SYDVKM. The CDR3 reads CASGGGLAVWEQYF. The CDR3 nucleotides are TGTGCCAGCGGGGGGGGGCTAGCGGTATGGGAGCAGTACTTC. The full variable domain, in which reference TRBV28 and TRBJ2-7 provide the parts outside the CDR3, is DVKVTQSSRYLVKRTGEKVFLECVQDMDHENMFWYRQDPGLGLRLIYFSYDVKMKEKGDIPEGYSVSREKKERFSLILESASTNQTSMYLCASGGGLAVWEQYFGPGTRLTVT.

The chain combines TRBV5-6 with TRBJ1-2, with a tentative D call TRBD1 (5 bases). The CDR3 length is 16 residues. In germline, CDR1 is SGHDT, CDR2 YYEEEE. V was cut by 1 base and J by 0 bases, with 13 bases left in between. CDR3 coding DNA: TGTGCCAGCAGCTTGTATGTCAGGGAAGCTAACTATGGCTACACCTTC. Translation gives CASSLYVREANYGYTF. Supplemented by reference TRBV5-6 and TRBJ1-2, the full variable domain reads DAGVTQSPTHLIKTRGQQVTLRCSPKSGHDTVSWYQQALGQGPQFIFQYYEEEERQRGNFPDRFSGHQFPNYSSELNVNALLLGDSALYLCASSLYVREANYGYTFGSGTRLTVV.

This clonotype occurred many times. The chain has TRBV2 and TRBJ2-2, with 7 positions matching TRBD2. Germline trimming cut 7 bases from V and 2 bases from J; bases unmatched to any gene: 19. The germline V gene has CDR1 SNHLY and CDR2 FYNNEI. The length of the CDR3 is 19 residues. The CDR3 bases are TGTGCCAGCATTTTAATCCCGGAGACACTAGCGAGAAACACCGGGGAGCTGTTTTTT. Translation gives CASILIPETLARNTGELFF.

Note on this clonotype: This could be a read error, since a much larger clone is one nucleotide away. The CDR3 does not end in the conserved phenylalanine or tryptophan, so this is likely a read error. This chain links TRBV6-1 with TRBJ2-7, with TRBD2 matching 9 bases. The CDR3 consists of 14 residues. V shed 6 bases and J 2 bases; nucleotides not matched to a gene: 5. Per the germline V gene, CDR1 is MNHNS and CDR2 is SASEGT. The CDR3 region is CASRSSGRAYEQYY. The CDR3 nucleotides read TGTGCCAGCAGAAGTAGCGGGAGAGCCTACGAGCAGTACTAC.

Comment on this clonotype: This may come from a read error, since a much larger clone is one base off. This rearrangement joins TRBV6-2 or TRBV6-3 to TRBJ2-7; 9 nucleotides align to TRBD1. This CDR3 spans 15 amino acids. The V gene's germline CDR1 is MNHEY and CDR2 SVGEGT. This CDR3 is CASSEPGTGMYGQYF. For the CDR3, the DNA is TGTGCCAGCAGTGAGCCCGGGACAGGGATGTACGGGCAGTACTTC.

This clonotype was counted at least ten times. The chain combines TRBV28 with TRBJ1-5; TRBD1 is a possible D gene (6 bases). Trimming left V 5 bases short and J 12 bases short, with 20 bases between. CDR1 is MDHEN and CDR2 is SYDVKM in the germline V gene. The CDR3 loop spans 14 amino acids. The CDR3 loop reads CASSTTGHYQGQHF. In DNA, the CDR3 is TGTGCCAGCAGTACCACGGGACACTATCAGGGCCAGCATTTT.

The chain combines TRBV7-2 with TRBJ2-1, with a tentative D call TRBD2 (6 bases). The CDR3 consists of 16 residues. V lost 0 bases and J lost 7, with 16 bases in between. Germline CDR1 SGHTA, CDR2 FQGNSA. This CDR3 reads CASSLASGPPRNEQFF. In nucleotides, the CDR3 is TGTGCCAGCAGCTTAGCGAGCGGGCCCCCGAGGAATGAGCAGTTCTTC.

This clonotype occurred many times. The chain carries TRBV7-2 and TRBJ2-7; the D call may be TRBD1 or TRBD2 (7 bases each). Germline V lookup: CDR1 SGHTA, CDR2 FQGNSA. The CDR3 is 14 residues long. V gave up 4 bases and J gave up 5 bases, with 15 bases separating them. In DNA, the CDR3 is TGTGCCAGCAGCTCCCAGACAGGGAGGGACGAGCAGTACTTC. It translates to CASSSQTGRDEQYF.

J is TRBJ1-1 and V is TRBV30; the match to TRBD1 covers 8 bases. Germline V gives CDR1 GTSNPN, CDR2 SVGIG (reference sequence). This CDR3 has 15 residues. V dropped 4 bases and J dropped 4; count of bases not matched to a gene: 11. The CDR3 DNA follows: TGTGCCTGGACCCCAGGGACAGGCGTAAGCACTGAAGCTTTCTTT. Its protein product is CAWTPGTGVSTEAFF.

This clonotype was detected a few times. V and J are TRBV29-1 and TRBJ1-4, with 9 bases lining up with TRBD1. The CDR3 totals 14 residues. V shed 6 bases, J shed 8 bases, and the junction held 10 bases outside the gene matches. Germline V CDR1 and CDR2: SQVTM, ANQGSEA. CDR3 sequence reads: CSVEDRGVGEKLFF. In nucleotides, the CDR3 is TGCAGCGTAGAGGACAGGGGAGTCGGGGAAAAACTGTTTTTT.

V and J are TRBV19 and TRBJ1-4, with 7 bases identical to TRBD1. This CDR3 has 16 amino acids. Looked up from germline, CDR1 is LNHDA and CDR2 is SQIVND (reference sequence). After removal of 4 bases from V and 4 bases from J, the junction contained 9 bases not matched to a gene. The CDR3 here is CASSTPRGQDNEKLFF. In DNA, the CDR3 is TGTGCCAGTAGTACCCCAAGGGGGCAAGATAATGAAAAACTGTTTTTT.

This chain links TRBV11-3 with TRBJ2-1; D gene uncertain. The germline V gene has CDR1 SGHNT and CDR2 YENEEA. The CDR3 is 13 amino acids. With 1 base removed from V and 2 bases from J, the gap between germline ends came to 3 bases. CDR3 protein: CASSLGPYNEQFF. CDR3 coding DNA: TGTGCCAGCAGCTTAGGCCCCTACAATGAGCAGTTCTTC. Full variable domain (outside the CDR3, taken from reference TRBV11-3 and TRBJ2-1): EAGVVQSPRYKIIEKKQPVAFWCNPISGHNTLYWYLQNLGQGPELLIRYENEEAVDDSQLPKDRFSAERLKGVDSTLKIQPAELGDSAVYLCASSLGPYNEQFFGPGTRLTVL.

V and J are TRBV2 and TRBJ2-1; unclear D gene. The germline V gene encodes CDR1 SNHLY and CDR2 FYNNEI. This CDR3 is 16 amino acids long. V lost 4 bases, J lost 2 bases, and 15 bases lay in between. The CDR3 spells CASSGGPSVTYNEQFF. In DNA, the CDR3 is TGTGCCAGCAGTGGAGGACCATCAGTGACCTACAATGAGCAGTTCTTC.

V is TRBV20-1 and J is TRBJ2-1; 12 nucleotides line up with TRBD2. Looked up from germline, CDR1 is DFQATT and CDR2 is SNEGSKA (reference sequence). The CDR3 has 18 amino acids. J gave up 4 bases and V 0 bases, and 10 bases lay outside the gene matches. CDR3 loop: CSARDWTSGISWYNEQFF. DNA for the CDR3: TGCAGTGCTAGAGATTGGACTAGCGGGATTTCCTGGTACAATGAGCAGTTCTTC.